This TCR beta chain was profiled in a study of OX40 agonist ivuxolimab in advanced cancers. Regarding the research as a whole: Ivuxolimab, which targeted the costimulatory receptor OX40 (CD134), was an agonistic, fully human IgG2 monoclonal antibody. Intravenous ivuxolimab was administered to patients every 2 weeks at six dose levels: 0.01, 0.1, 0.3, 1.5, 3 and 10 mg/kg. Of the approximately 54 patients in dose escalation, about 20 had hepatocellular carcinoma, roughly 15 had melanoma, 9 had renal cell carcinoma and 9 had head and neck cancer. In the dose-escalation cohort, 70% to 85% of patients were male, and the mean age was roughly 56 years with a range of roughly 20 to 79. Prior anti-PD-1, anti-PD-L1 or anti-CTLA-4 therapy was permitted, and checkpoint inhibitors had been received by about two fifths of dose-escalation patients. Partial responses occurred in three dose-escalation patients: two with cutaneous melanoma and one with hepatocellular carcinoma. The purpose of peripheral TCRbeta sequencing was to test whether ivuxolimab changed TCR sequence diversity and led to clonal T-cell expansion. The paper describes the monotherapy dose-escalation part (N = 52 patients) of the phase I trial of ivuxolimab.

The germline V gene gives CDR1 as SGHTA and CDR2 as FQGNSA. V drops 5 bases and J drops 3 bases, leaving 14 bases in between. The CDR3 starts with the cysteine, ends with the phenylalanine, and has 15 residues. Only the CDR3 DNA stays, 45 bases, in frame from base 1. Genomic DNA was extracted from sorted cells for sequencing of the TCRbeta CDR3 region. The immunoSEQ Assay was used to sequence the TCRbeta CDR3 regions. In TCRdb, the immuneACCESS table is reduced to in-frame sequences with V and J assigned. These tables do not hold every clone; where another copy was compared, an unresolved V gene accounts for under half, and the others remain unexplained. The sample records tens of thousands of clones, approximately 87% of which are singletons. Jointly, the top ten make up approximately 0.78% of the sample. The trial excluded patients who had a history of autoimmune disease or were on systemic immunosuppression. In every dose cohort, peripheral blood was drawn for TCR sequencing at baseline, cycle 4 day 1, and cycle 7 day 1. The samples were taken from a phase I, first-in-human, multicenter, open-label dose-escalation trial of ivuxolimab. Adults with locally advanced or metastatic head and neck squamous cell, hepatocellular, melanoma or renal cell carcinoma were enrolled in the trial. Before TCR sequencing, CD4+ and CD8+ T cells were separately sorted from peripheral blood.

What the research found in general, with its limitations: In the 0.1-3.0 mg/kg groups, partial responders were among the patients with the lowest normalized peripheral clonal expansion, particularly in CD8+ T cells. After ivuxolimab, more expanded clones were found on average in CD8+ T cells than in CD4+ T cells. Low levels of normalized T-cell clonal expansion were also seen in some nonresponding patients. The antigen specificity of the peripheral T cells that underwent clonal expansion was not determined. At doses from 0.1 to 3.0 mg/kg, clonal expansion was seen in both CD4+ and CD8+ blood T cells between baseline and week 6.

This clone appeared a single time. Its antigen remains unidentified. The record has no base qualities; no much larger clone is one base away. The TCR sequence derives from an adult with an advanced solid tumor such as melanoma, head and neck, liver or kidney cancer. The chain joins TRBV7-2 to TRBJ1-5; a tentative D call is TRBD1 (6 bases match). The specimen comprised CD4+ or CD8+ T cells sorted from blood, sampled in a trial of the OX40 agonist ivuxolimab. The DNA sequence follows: TGTGCCAGCAGCCAAAACGGACAGCTCAATCAGCCCCAGCATTTT. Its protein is CASSQNGQLNQPQHF.